Below are 15 T cell receptor beta chains sequenced from a single sample in a study of OX40 agonist ivuxolimab in advanced cancers. Some clones are missing from TCRdb's copy, which holds only in-frame ones; the method was immunoSEQ multiplex PCR. In the table there are approximately 72,000 clones, less than 90% of which are singletons. The sequences come from CD4+ or CD8+ T cells sorted from blood, collected in a trial of the OX40 agonist ivuxolimab. The receptors stem from an adult with an advanced solid tumor such as melanoma, head and neck, liver or kidney cancer.

This clone was seen a single time. The genes are TRBV30 and TRBJ2-6, with D unclear. The CDR3 spans 15 residues. CDR1 is GTSNPN, CDR2 SVGIG, per germline (reference sequence). Trimming took off 2 bases at V and 0 bases at J, with 8 bases between the two ends. For the CDR3, the DNA is TGTGCCTGGAGTAAAGCGTTCTCTGGGGCCAACGTCCTGACTTTC. This encodes CAWSKAFSGANVLTF.

The chain has TRBV6-5 and TRBJ2-7; D is unresolved. Germline-derived CDR1 and CDR2 are MNHEY and SVGAGI. The CDR3 sequence is 11 residues long. Trimming left V 6 bases short and J 2 bases short, with 5 bases between. Here the CDR3 reads CASSSPYEQYF. The CDR3 DNA reads TGTGCCAGCAGCTCCCCCTACGAGCAGTACTTC.

The rearrangement links TRBV5-1 to TRBJ2-7, with 9 bases fitting TRBD1. The V gene end was trimmed by 4 bases and the J gene end by 2 bases; junction bases not matched to a gene: 7. The CDR3 spans 15 residues. Germline V lookup: CDR1 SGHRS, CDR2 YFSETQ. CDR3 DNA sequence: TGCGCCAGCAGCACCCAGGGACAGGGACCCTACGAGCAGTACTTC. This encodes CASSTQGQGPYEQYF.

This chain uses TRBV7-2 with TRBJ2-3; possible D gene TRBD1, 5 bases. V was cut by 1 base and J by 1 base, with 15 bases left in between. Germline CDR1 reads SGHTA; CDR2 reads FQGNSA. The CDR3 sequence is 17 residues long. This CDR3 is CASSLGTPSSGTDTQYF. CDR3 DNA: TGTGCCAGCAGCTTAGGGACACCTTCCTCCGGCACAGATACGCAGTATTTT.

J is TRBJ2-5 and V is TRBV15, with TRBD1 identical over 10 bases. Unmatched junction bases numbered 7, after V lost 3 bases and J lost 6 bases. This CDR3 region has 15 residues. Per germline, CDR1 LNHNV and CDR2 YYDKDF (reference sequence). CDR3 in amino acids: CATSRAGTGVKTQYF. The CDR3 DNA is TGTGCCACCAGCAGGGCCGGGACAGGGGTAAAGACCCAGTACTTC.

This rearrangement joins TRBV7-6 to TRBJ1-1, with 7 positions matching TRBD1. J lost 2 bases, V lost 5 bases, and 5 bases had no gene match. The CDR3 sequence is 14 residues long. Germline lookup yields CDR1 SGHVS and CDR2 FNYEAQ. CDR3 coding DNA: TGTGCCAGCAGCCAAGGACAGGCTAACACTGAAGCTTTCTTT. Protein product: CASSQGQANTEAFF.

The rearrangement uses TRBV30 and TRBJ1-5; D is unresolved. V gave up 2 bases and J gave up 2 bases, with 13 bases separating them. Germline CDR1 reads GTSNPN; CDR2 reads SVGIG (reference sequence). The CDR3 is 15 amino acids. The CDR3 region has the DNA TGTGCCTGGAGTCTTTCGCATTCGGGCAATCAGCCCCAGCATTTT. This codes for CAWSLSHSGNQPQHF.

The rearrangement links TRBV6-5 to TRBJ2-1; no clear D gene. Trimming cost V 2 bases and J 7 bases, with 15 bases left between them. This CDR3 is 15 amino acids long. The V gene's germline CDR1 is MNHEY and CDR2 SVGAGI. CDR3 sequence (DNA): TGTGCCAGCAGTTACGACACCCGCTGGGGAAATGAGCAGTTCTTC. Its protein is CASSYDTRWGNEQFF.

The chain employs TRBV6-4 and TRBJ2-2; 7 bases agree with TRBD1. Germline lookup yields CDR1 MRHNA and CDR2 SNTAGT. The CDR3 has 15 residues. V lost 6 bases, J lost 0 bases, and 4 bases stayed unmatched. The CDR3 DNA is TGTGCCAGCAGCCGACAGGGCCCGAACACCGGGGAGCTGTTTTTT. Translated: CASSRQGPNTGELFF.

This clone was seen a handful of times. The chain recombines TRBV7-2 with TRBJ1-6, with a possible D match to TRBD1 (6 bases). Germline loops: CDR1 SGHTA, CDR2 FQGNSA. Between the trimmed V and J ends, which lost 0 bases and 4 bases, there was a span of 7 bases. The CDR3 covers 15 residues. This chain's CDR3 is CASSLADRYNSPLHF. The CDR3 coding sequence is TGTGCCAGCAGCTTAGCGGACAGATATAATTCACCCCTCCACTTT.

The chain recombines TRBV28 with TRBJ1-5; unclear D gene. Trimming took off 11 bases at V and 0 bases at J, with 14 bases between the two ends. The CDR3 covers 14 residues. Per the germline V gene, CDR1 is MDHEN and CDR2 is SYDVKM. The CDR3 nucleotides read TGTGCCGGAAAAGGCCCCCTTAGCAATCAGCCCCAGCATTTT. Its translation: CAGKGPLSNQPQHF.

The rearrangement links TRBV29-1 to TRBJ2-1, with a possible D match to TRBD2 (5 bases). The CDR3 spans 12 residues. Germline lookup yields CDR1 SQVTM and CDR2 ANQGSEA. Deletions cut 4 bases from V and 9 bases from J, with 13 bases between. The CDR3 region is CSVVVRAGEQFF. In nucleotides, the CDR3 is TGCAGCGTTGTTGTGAGGGCTGGTGAGCAGTTCTTC.

The chain recombines TRBV19 with TRBJ2-1, with 9 bases fitting TRBD2. This CDR3 has 10 amino acids. The germline V gene has CDR1 LNHDA and CDR2 SQIVND (reference sequence). The CDR3 region is CSAGGTEQFF. CDR3 bases: TGTAGCGCGGGAGGGACTGAGCAGTTCTTC. The complete variable domain, with remaining parts taken from reference TRBV19 and TRBJ2-1, reads DGGITQSPKYLFRKEGQNVTLSCEQNLNHDAMYWYRQDPGQGLRLIYYSQIVNDFQKGDIAEGYSVSREKKESFPLTVTSAQKNPTAFYLCSAGGTEQFFGPGTRLTVL.

The CDR3 here is CASRRREASYNEQFF. In DNA, the CDR3 is TGTGCCAGCAGACGACGGGAGGCCTCCTACAATGAGCAGTTCTTC. The rearrangement links TRBV28 to TRBJ2-1, with TRBD2 matching over 7 bases. The CDR3 is 15 amino acids. After removal of 6 bases from V and 0 bases from J, the junction contained 5 bases not matched to a gene. Germline-derived CDR1 and CDR2 are MDHEN and SYDVKM.

This clone came up a few times. This chain links TRBV15 with TRBJ2-7; D is unresolved. The V end lost 0 bases, the J end lost 4 bases, and 7 bases lay between the germline ends. The CDR3 spans 13 residues. Germline-derived CDR1 and CDR2 are LNHNV and YYDKDF (reference sequence). CDR3: CATSRERMYEQYF. The CDR3 region has the DNA TGTGCCACCAGCAGAGAGCGGATGTACGAGCAGTACTTC.